This T cell receptor beta chain emerged from a study of T cell changes during pregnancy in multiple sclerosis. Libraries were prepared by immunoSEQ multiplex PCR; TCRdb keeps only in-frame clonotypes and omits some of them. Of 80,000 to 95,000 clones in the sample, about 95% were seen once. The clonotype comes from a female donor with multiple sclerosis, enrolled in a pregnancy study. The material sequenced was peripheral blood, taken in the second trimester of pregnancy.

Written as DNA, the CDR3 is TGTGCCACCAGCGCACAGTTCCTGGTTCCCTCCTACGAGCAGTACTTC. It specifies CATSAQFLVPSYEQYF. The chain recombines TRBV15 with TRBJ2-7; D call uncertain. CDR1 and CDR2 from the germline V gene are LNHNV and YYDKDF (reference sequence). The CDR3 covers 16 residues. V lost 5 bases and J lost 0, with 17 bases in between.